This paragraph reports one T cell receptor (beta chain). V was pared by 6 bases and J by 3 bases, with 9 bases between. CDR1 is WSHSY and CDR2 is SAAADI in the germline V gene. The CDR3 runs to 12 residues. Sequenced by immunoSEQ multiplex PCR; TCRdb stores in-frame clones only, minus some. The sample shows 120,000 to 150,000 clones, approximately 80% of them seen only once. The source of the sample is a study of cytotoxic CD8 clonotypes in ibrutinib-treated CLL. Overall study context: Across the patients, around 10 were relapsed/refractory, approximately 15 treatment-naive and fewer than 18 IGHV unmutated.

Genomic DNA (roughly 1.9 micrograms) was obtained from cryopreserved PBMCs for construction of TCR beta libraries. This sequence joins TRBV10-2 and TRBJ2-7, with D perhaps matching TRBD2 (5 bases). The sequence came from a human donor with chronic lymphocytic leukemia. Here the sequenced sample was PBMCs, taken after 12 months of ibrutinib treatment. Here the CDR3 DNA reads TGCGCCAGCAGGGACTTGCGCTACGAGCAGTACTTC. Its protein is CASRDLRYEQYF.